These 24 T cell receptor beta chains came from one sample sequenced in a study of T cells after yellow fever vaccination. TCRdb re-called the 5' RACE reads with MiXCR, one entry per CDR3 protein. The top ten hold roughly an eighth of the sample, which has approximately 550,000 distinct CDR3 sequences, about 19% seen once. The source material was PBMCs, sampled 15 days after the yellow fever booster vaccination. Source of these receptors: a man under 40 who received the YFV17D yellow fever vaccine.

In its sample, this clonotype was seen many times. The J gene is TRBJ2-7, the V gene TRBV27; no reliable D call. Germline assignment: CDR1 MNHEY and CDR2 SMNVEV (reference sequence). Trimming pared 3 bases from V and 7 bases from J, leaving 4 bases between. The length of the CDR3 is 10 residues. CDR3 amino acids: CASSFGEQYF. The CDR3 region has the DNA TGTGCCAGCAGTTTCGGGGAGCAGTACTTC.

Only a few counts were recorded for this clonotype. This chain's CDR3 is CASSRDRGIDEQFF. The CDR3 nucleotides read TGTGCCAGCAGCCGGGACAGGGGGATAGATGAGCAGTTCTTC. This sequence joins TRBV28 and TRBJ2-1; 11 bases agree with TRBD1. J gave up 8 bases and V 6 bases, and 6 bases lay outside the gene matches. Germline-derived CDR1 and CDR2 are MDHEN and SYDVKM. The CDR3 has 14 amino acids.

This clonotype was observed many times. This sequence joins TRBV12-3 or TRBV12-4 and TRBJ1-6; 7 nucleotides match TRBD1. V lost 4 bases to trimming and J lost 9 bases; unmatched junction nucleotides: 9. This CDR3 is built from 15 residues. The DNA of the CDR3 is TGTGCCAGCAGTTCCCGAGAGACAGGGCGTTCACCCCTCCACTTT. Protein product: CASSSRETGRSPLHF.

CDR3 region: CASSYWGDEQFF. The CDR3 nucleotides read TGTGCCAGCAGTTACTGGGGGGATGAGCAGTTCTTC. The V gene is TRBV6-5, the J gene TRBJ2-1, with D possibly being TRBD2 (6 bases). CDR1 and CDR2 from the germline V gene are MNHEY and SVGAGI. The V gene lost 1 base and the J gene lost 8 bases, with 6 bases spanning the gap. The CDR3 sequence is 12 residues long.

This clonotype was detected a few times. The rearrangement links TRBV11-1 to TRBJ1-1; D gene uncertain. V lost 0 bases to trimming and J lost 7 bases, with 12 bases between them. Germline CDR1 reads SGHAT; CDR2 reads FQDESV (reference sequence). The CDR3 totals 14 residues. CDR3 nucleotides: TGTGCCAGCAGCTTAGCAGGGCGCAGGAGTGAAGCTTTCTTT. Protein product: CASSLAGRRSEAFF.

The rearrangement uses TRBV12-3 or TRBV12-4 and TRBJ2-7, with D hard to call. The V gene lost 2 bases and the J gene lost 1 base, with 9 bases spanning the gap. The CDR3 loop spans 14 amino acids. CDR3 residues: CASSLQRLSYEQYF. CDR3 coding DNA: TGTGCCAGCAGTTTACAGCGCCTATCCTACGAGCAGTACTTC.

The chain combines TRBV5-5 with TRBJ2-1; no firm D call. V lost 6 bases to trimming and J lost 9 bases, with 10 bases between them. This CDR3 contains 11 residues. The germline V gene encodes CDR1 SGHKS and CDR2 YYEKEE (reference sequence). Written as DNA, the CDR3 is TGTGCCAGCATCGGGCCCCGTGAGCAGTTCTTC. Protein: CASIGPREQFF.

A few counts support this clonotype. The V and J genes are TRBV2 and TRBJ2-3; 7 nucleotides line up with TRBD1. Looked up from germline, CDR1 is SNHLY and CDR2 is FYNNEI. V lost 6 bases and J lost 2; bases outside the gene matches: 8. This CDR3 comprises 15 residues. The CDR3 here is CASRLQGIDTDTQYF. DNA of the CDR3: TGTGCCAGCAGGCTACAGGGGATCGACACAGATACGCAGTATTTT.

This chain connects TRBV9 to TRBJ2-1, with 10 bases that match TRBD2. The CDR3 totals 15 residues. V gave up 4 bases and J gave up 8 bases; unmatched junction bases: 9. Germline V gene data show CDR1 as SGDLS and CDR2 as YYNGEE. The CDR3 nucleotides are TGTGCCAGCAGCATTCAGCGGGAGGGCCCCCATGAGCAGTTCTTC. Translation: CASSIQREGPHEQFF.

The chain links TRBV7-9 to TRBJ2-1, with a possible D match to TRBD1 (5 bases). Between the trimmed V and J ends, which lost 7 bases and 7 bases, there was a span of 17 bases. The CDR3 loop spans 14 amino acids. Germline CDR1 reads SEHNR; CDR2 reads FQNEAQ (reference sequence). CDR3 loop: CASTLFEGANEQFF. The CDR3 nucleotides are TGTGCCAGCACTTTATTTGAAGGGGCTAATGAGCAGTTCTTC.

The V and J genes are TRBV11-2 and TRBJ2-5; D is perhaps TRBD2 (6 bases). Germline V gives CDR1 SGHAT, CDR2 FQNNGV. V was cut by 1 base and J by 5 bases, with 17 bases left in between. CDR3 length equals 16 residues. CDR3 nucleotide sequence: TGTGCCAGCAGCTTAGGGGCGGTGGGACTCCGGGAGACCCAGTACTTC. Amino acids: CASSLGAVGLRETQYF.

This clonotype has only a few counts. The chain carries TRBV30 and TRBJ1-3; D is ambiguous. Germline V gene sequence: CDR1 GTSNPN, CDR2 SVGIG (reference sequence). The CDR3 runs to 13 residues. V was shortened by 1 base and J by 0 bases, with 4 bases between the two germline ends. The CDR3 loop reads CAWSAYSGNTIYF. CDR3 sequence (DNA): TGTGCCTGGAGTGCTTACTCTGGAAACACCATATATTTT. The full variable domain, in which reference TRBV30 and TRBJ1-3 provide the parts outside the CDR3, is SQTIHQWPATLVQPVGSPLSLECTVEGTSNPNLYWYRQAAGRGLQLLFYSVGIGQISSEVPQNLSASRPQDRQFILSSKKLLLSDSGFYLCAWSAYSGNTIYFGEGSWLTVV.

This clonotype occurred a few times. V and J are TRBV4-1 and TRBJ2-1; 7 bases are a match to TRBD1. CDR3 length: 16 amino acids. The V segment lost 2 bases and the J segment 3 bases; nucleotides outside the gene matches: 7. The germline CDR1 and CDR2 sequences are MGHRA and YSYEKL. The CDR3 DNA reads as TGCGCCAGCAGCCAAATTCGGTCAGGGGGCTACAATGAGCAGTTCTTC. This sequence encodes CASSQIRSGGYNEQFF.

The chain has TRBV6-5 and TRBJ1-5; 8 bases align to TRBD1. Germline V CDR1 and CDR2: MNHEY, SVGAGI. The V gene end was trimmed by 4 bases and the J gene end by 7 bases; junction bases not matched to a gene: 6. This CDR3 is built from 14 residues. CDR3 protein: CASSSRGRGQPQHF. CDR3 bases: TGTGCCAGCAGTTCCAGGGGGCGGGGACAGCCCCAGCATTTT.

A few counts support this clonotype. In nucleotides, the CDR3 is TGCGCCAGCAGCCAAGGGGTAGGCAATGAGCAGTTCTTC. As protein: CASSQGVGNEQFF. The V call is TRBV4-3, the J call TRBJ2-1; no firm D call. V lost 1 base and J lost 6, with 7 bases in between. Germline lookup yields CDR1 LGHNA and CDR2 YSLEER. The CDR3 loop spans 13 amino acids.

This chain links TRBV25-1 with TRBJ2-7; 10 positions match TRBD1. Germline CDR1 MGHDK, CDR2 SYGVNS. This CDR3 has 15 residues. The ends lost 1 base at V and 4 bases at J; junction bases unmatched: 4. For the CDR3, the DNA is TGTGCCAGCAGTGAATTTGACAGGGGGCTATACGAGCAGTACTTC. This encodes CASSEFDRGLYEQYF.

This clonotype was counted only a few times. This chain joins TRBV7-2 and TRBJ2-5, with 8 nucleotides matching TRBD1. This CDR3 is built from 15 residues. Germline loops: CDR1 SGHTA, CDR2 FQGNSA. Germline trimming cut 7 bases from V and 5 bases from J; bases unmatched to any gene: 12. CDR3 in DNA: TGTGCCAGCATCGATCTCAGGGGGCGCGGGGAGACCCAGTACTTC. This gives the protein CASIDLRGRGETQYF.

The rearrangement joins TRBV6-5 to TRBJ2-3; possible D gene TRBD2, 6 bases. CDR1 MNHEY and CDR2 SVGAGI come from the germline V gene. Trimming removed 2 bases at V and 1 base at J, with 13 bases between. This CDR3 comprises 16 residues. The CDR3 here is CASSYGGAERTDTQYF. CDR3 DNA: TGTGCCAGCAGTTACGGAGGGGCTGAGCGCACAGATACGCAGTATTTT.

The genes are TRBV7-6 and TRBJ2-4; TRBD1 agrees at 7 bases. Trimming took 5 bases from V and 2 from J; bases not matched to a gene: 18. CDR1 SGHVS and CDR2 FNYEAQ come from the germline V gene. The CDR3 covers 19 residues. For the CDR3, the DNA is TGTGCCAGCAGCCTACAAAGGATGACAGGGTCGGTGACCAAAAACATTCAGTACTTC. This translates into CASSLQRMTGSVTKNIQYF.

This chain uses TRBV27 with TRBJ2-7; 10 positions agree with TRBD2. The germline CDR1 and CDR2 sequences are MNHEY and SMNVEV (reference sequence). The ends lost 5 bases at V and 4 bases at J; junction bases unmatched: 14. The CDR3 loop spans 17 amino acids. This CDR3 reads CASSPFRSGRDPYEQYF. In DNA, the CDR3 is TGTGCCAGCAGTCCCTTTCGGAGCGGGAGGGATCCTTACGAGCAGTACTTC.

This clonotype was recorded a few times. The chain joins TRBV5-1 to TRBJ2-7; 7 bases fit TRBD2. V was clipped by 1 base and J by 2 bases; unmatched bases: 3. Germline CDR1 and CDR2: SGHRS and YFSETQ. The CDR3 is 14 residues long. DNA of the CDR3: TGCGCCAGCAGCTTGACTAGCGCCACCTACGAGCAGTACTTC. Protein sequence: CASSLTSATYEQYF.

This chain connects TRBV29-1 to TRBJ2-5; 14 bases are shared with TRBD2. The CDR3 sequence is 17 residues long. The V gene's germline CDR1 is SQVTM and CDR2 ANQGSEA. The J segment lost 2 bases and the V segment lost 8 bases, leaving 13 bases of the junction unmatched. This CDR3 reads CSCHRLAGGKRQETQYF. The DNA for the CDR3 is TGCAGCTGTCACAGACTAGCGGGAGGGAAACGGCAAGAGACCCAGTACTTC.

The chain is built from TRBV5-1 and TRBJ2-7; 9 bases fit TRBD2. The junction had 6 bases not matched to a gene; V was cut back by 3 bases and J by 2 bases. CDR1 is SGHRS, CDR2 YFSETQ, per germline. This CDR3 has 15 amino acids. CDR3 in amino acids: CASSWGSSGTYEQYF. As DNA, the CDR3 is TGCGCCAGCAGCTGGGGGTCTAGCGGGACCTACGAGCAGTACTTC.

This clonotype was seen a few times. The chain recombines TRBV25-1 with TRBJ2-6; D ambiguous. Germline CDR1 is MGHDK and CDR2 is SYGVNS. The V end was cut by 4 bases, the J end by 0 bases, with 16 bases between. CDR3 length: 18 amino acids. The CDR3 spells CASSAVGLSPSGANVLTF. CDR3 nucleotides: TGTGCCAGCAGTGCAGTAGGGTTGTCCCCCTCTGGGGCCAACGTCCTGACTTTC. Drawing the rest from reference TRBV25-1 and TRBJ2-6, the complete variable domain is EADIYQTPRYLVIGTGKKITLECSQTMGHDKMYWYQQDPGMELHLIHYSYGVNSTEKGDLSSESTVSRIRTEHFPLTLESARPSHTSQYLCASSAVGLSPSGANVLTFGAGSRLTVL.